Listed below are T cell receptor beta chains from one sample, sequenced in a study of T-cell reconstitution after alpha-beta-depleted transplantation in children. From the PCR reads, TCRdb called clonotypes with MiXCR, one entry per CDR3 protein. The data show more than 200,000 distinct CDR3 sequences, 9% to 10% seen once. The specimen was PBMCs from the stem cell graft donor, collected from the stem cell graft. These TCRs come from a human donor who donated a stem cell graft to a child with SCID. Each CDR3 is given with its conserved first and last residue. The D gene is left open where the match is weak. Where a row states a size, it is once, few, many or the class of an expanded clone; other rows omit it.

v_call	d_call	j_call	clone_size	cdr3_nt	cdr3_aa
TRBV29-1	NA	TRBJ2-1	many	TGCAGCGTTGAGTCCAGGGCGGGGTGGAATGAGCAGTTCTTC	CSVESRAGWNEQFF
TRBV5-1	TRBD2	TRBJ2-3	many	TGCGCCAGCAGCTTGGTCCCTAGCGGGGCCTCTAGCACAGATACGCAGTATTTT	CASSLVPSGASSTDTQYF
TRBV27	NA	TRBJ2-1	NA	TGTGCCAGCAGCCTATTACCTGAAGGCTCCTACAATGAGCAGTTCTTC	CASSLLPEGSYNEQFF
TRBV7-8	TRBD2	TRBJ2-3	many	TGTGCCAGCATCCGGCGGGGAGCGGGGACCTGGGATACGCAGTATTTT	CASIRRGAGTWDTQYF
TRBV29-1	NA	TRBJ2-7	many	TGCAGCGTTTCCGGGGCAGCCTACGAGCAGTACTTC	CSVSGAAYEQYF
TRBV28	TRBD2	TRBJ2-1	few	TGTGCCAGCAGTCCTGGACTAGCGGCAAATGAGCAGTTCTTC	CASSPGLAANEQFF
TRBV9	NA	TRBJ2-7	many	TGTGCCAGCAGCGTAGCTCCCGGGCTGGCATCCTACGAGCAGTACTTC	CASSVAPGLASYEQYF
TRBV12-3/TRBV12-4	TRBD1	TRBJ1-4	many	TGTGCCAGCAGTTTACAGGACAGGGCGTGGGAAAAACTGTTTTTT	CASSLQDRAWEKLFF
TRBV28	NA	TRBJ1-1	once	TGTGCCAGCAGACGCCTGGACGTGGGGACTGAAGCTTTCTTT	CASRRLDVGTEAFF
TRBV29-1	NA	TRBJ2-7	NA	TGCAGCGTTGTTGTAGGGGACGAGCAGTACTTC	CSVVVGDEQYF
TRBV7-9	NA	TRBJ1-2	many	TGTGCCAGCAGCTTCGGCGGGGGTACTGGCTATGGCTACACCTTC	CASSFGGGTGYGYTF
TRBV5-1	TRBD2	TRBJ2-3	many	TGCGCCAGCAGCGCCGGTGGAGCGGGGGTGAAAGATACGCAGTATTTT	CASSAGGAGVKDTQYF
TRBV12-3/TRBV12-4	NA	TRBJ2-3	many	TGTGCCAGCAGTTTATCTGAGACAACCCGCACAGATACGCAGTATTTT	CASSLSETTRTDTQYF
TRBV5-1	TRBD1	TRBJ1-6	NA	TGCGCCAGCAGCGCCAGGGGGAGTGATTCACCCCTCCACTTT	CASSARGSDSPLHF
TRBV11-2	TRBD2	TRBJ2-3	few	TGTGCCAGCAGCTCCCCCCGACCCCCGGGACTAGCAACAGATACGCAGTATTTT	CASSSPRPPGLATDTQYF
TRBV29-1	NA	TRBJ2-5	many	TGCAGCGTTGGTCGGCAGCCCCAAGAGACCCAGTACTTC	CSVGRQPQETQYF